These 23 T cell receptor beta chains originate from one sample sequenced in a study of cytomegalovirus exposure and HLA in healthy donors. Here immunoSEQ multiplex PCR was the method, and the copy in TCRdb shows in-frame clones only, minus some. The table has over 250,000 clones, roughly nine tenths seen once. Sequenced: PBMCs. These receptors were taken from a woman in her thirties in good health and CMV-seropositive.

This chain links TRBV2 with TRBJ1-1; D uncertain. The ends were cut back, 6 bases at V and 1 base at J, with 12 bases in the middle. The CDR3 has 14 amino acids. Germline CDR1 SNHLY, CDR2 FYNNEI. CDR3 coding DNA: TGTGCCAGCAGGAACAGTTGGTCGAACACTGAAGCTTTCTTT. As protein: CASRNSWSNTEAFF.

The chain couples TRBV18 to TRBJ1-1; 8 bases are a match to TRBD1. Germline assignment: CDR1 KGHSH and CDR2 LQKENI. The CDR3 is 15 amino acids. The V gene end was trimmed by 2 bases and the J gene end by 3 bases; junction bases not matched to a gene: 5. CDR3 in amino acids: CASSPRNRGDTEAFF. The CDR3 nucleotides read TGTGCCAGCTCACCAAGAAACAGGGGGGACACTGAAGCTTTCTTT. Variable domain in full (rest from reference TRBV18 and TRBJ1-1): NAGVMQNPRHLVRRRGQEARLRCSPMKGHSHVYWYRQLPEEGLKFMVYLQKENIIDESGMPKERFSAEFPKEGPSILRIQQVVRGDSAAYFCASSPRNRGDTEAFFGQGTRLTVV.

This clone has a handful of counts. V is TRBV12-5 and J is TRBJ2-7; perhaps D is TRBD1 or TRBD2 (5 bases each). V lost 3 bases to trimming and J lost 5 bases, with 8 bases between them. Germline V gives CDR1 LGHNT, CDR2 FRNRAP. The CDR3 length is 12 residues. The CDR3 protein is CASGFGADEQYF. DNA of the CDR3: TGTGCTAGTGGTTTCGGGGCGGACGAGCAGTACTTC.

The CDR3 sequence is CASSLGVTSNYGYTF. The CDR3 DNA reads as TGTGCCAGCAGCTTAGGGGTTACGAGTAACTATGGCTACACCTTC. The chain recombines TRBV7-2 with TRBJ1-2; D unclear. Germline lookup yields CDR1 SGHTA and CDR2 FQGNSA. The CDR3 consists of 15 residues. The ends were cut back, 1 base at V and 1 base at J, with 10 bases in the middle.

The V and J genes are TRBV9 and TRBJ2-2, with a tentative D call TRBD1 (5 bases). The V gene's germline CDR1 is SGDLS and CDR2 YYNGEE. The CDR3 has 13 residues. The germline V and J ends were trimmed by 3 bases and 8 bases, with 11 bases remaining between them. DNA of the CDR3: TGTGCCAGCAGCGCCCAGGGTAGGGGGGAGCTGTTTTTT. It is translated as CASSAQGRGELFF.

J is TRBJ2-7 and V is TRBV6-5, with D tentatively TRBD1 or TRBD2 (5 bases each). The CDR3 length is 14 residues. CDR1 is MNHEY and CDR2 is SVGAGI in the germline V gene. Trimming pared 2 bases from V and 1 base from J, leaving 9 bases between. The CDR3 loop reads CASSYGDGSYEQYF. CDR3 coding DNA: TGTGCCAGCAGTTACGGGGACGGATCCTACGAGCAGTACTTC.

J is TRBJ1-1 and V is TRBV28; D is ambiguous. The germline V gene encodes CDR1 MDHEN and CDR2 SYDVKM. The V gene lost 2 bases and the J gene lost 4 bases, with 2 bases spanning the gap. This CDR3 comprises 11 residues. CDR3 residues: CASSLPTEAFF. CDR3 nucleotides: TGTGCCAGCAGTTTACCCACTGAAGCTTTCTTT.

The chain has TRBV28 and TRBJ1-2, with 9 bases matching TRBD1. The CDR3 consists of 18 residues. After removal of 1 base from V and 7 bases from J, the junction contained 16 bases not matched to a gene. Germline V lookup: CDR1 MDHEN, CDR2 SYDVKM. CDR3 region: CASSLLMGLRDRVGGYTF. CDR3 DNA sequence: TGTGCCAGCAGTTTATTGATGGGTCTCCGGGACAGGGTTGGTGGCTACACCTTC.

A single count supports this clone. The rearrangement links TRBV5-1 to TRBJ2-7; possibly TRBD1 for D (6 bases). V shed 0 bases and J shed 5 bases, with 12 bases lying between them. Germline V gives CDR1 SGHRS, CDR2 YFSETQ. The CDR3 is 14 amino acids. The CDR3, as DNA: TGCGCCAGCAGCTTGGAAGGGGCAGGGGACGAGCAGTACTTC. This encodes CASSLEGAGDEQYF.

This clone has just a few counts. The rearrangement links TRBV30 to TRBJ2-3, with 14 positions matching TRBD2. The CDR3 has 17 residues. With V trimmed by 3 bases and J by 4 bases, 9 bases remained unmatched. Germline values: CDR1 GTSNPN, CDR2 SVGIG (reference sequence). CDR3 loop: CAWRGKGLAGGPDTQYF. Written as DNA, the CDR3 is TGTGCCTGGAGGGGAAAAGGACTAGCGGGAGGACCAGATACGCAGTATTTT.

In its sample, this clone was seen once. The chain links TRBV4-2 to TRBJ2-7, with 9 bases lining up with TRBD1. V trimming: 5 bases; J trimming: 4 bases; junction bases outside the gene matches: 9. The CDR3 length is 15 residues. Germline assignment: CDR1 LGHNA and CDR2 YNFKEQ. The CDR3 region is CASSSQVTGGYEQYF. CDR3 nucleotides: TGTGCCAGCAGCTCTCAGGTGACAGGGGGTTACGAGCAGTACTTC.

The gene calls are TRBV4-3 and TRBJ1-6; D gene unclear. This CDR3 spans 13 amino acids. Looked up from germline, CDR1 is LGHNA and CDR2 is YSLEER. Trimming cost V 4 bases and J 7 bases, with 8 bases left between them. Written as DNA, the CDR3 is TGCGCCAGCAGCCCCATACAGAATTCACCCCTCCACTTT. This translates into CASSPIQNSPLHF.

For the CDR3, the DNA is TGTGCCAGCAGTTTTAGGAACAGCCGGGACTACGAGCAGTACTTC. It yields the protein CASSFRNSRDYEQYF. V usage is TRBV28 and J usage is TRBJ2-7; TRBD2 might be the D (5 bases). Trimming removed 3 bases at V and 3 bases at J, with 15 bases between. CDR1 and CDR2 from the germline V gene are MDHEN and SYDVKM. The CDR3 has 15 residues.

The V and J genes are TRBV7-9 and TRBJ2-6; D is ambiguous. The CDR3 spans 16 residues. Germline loops: CDR1 SEHNR, CDR2 FQNEAQ (reference sequence). Trimming removed 7 bases at V and 4 bases at J, with 17 bases between. CDR3 loop: CASTQLAGFGANVLTF. The CDR3 DNA reads TGTGCCAGCACTCAGCTGGCCGGCTTCGGGGCCAACGTCCTGACTTTC.

The chain combines TRBV30 with TRBJ2-3; TRBD2 aligns across 8 bases. The V gene's germline CDR1 is GTSNPN and CDR2 SVGIG (reference sequence). This CDR3 is 15 amino acids long. V was clipped by 7 bases and J by 1 base; unmatched bases: 10. The CDR3 region is CAYLHSGERTDTQYF. The CDR3 nucleotides read TGTGCCTACCTTCATAGCGGGGAACGCACAGATACGCAGTATTTT.

The rearrangement joins TRBV15 to TRBJ1-2; possibly TRBD1 for D (6 bases). The CDR3 length is 17 residues. The ends were cut back, 0 bases at V and 3 bases at J, with 17 bases in the middle. Germline-derived CDR1 and CDR2 are LNHNV and YYDKDF (reference sequence). CDR3 residues: CATSREGDGRGDYGYTF. The DNA for the CDR3 is TGTGCCACCAGCAGAGAGGGGGACGGCAGGGGAGACTATGGCTACACCTTC.

The V call is TRBV7-8, the J call TRBJ2-7, with 9 bases fitting TRBD2. The CDR3 loop spans 15 amino acids. Trimming at V came to 4 bases and at J to 0 bases, leaving 4 bases not matched to a gene. Germline assignment: CDR1 SGHVS and CDR2 FQNEAQ. The CDR3 region has the DNA TGTGCCAGCAGCTCATCGACTAGCGGCTCCTACGAGCAGTACTTC. This sequence encodes CASSSSTSGSYEQYF.

This clone was found once. CDR3 in DNA: TGCAGCTCCGGGGCAGGGAGTATCTACAATGAGCAGTTCTTC. Encoded protein: CSSGAGSIYNEQFF. The chain is built from TRBV29-1 and TRBJ2-1, with D perhaps given as TRBD1 or TRBD2 (5 bases each). In germline, CDR1 is SQVTM, CDR2 ANQGSEA. The length of the CDR3 is 14 residues. The V end was cut by 8 bases, the J end by 3 bases, with 17 bases between.

This clone was seen only once. The chain recombines TRBV28 with TRBJ2-7, with 11 bases fitting TRBD2. The J segment lost 4 bases and the V segment lost 3 bases, leaving 5 bases of the junction unmatched. Per the germline V gene, CDR1 is MDHEN and CDR2 is SYDVKM. CDR3 length equals 15 residues. DNA of the CDR3: TGTGCCAGCAGTTTGCTCCTAGCGGGAGGATACGAGCAGTACTTC. Its translation: CASSLLLAGGYEQYF.

The chain uses TRBV9 and TRBJ1-3; D gene ambiguous. The CDR3 runs to 11 residues. The germline CDR1 and CDR2 sequences are SGDLS and YYNGEE. Deletions cut 5 bases from V and 1 base from J, with 1 base between. In DNA, the CDR3 is TGTGCCAGCAGATCTGGAAACACCATATATTTT. It specifies CASRSGNTIYF.

This sequence joins TRBV19 and TRBJ2-5, with D maybe TRBD2 (6 bases). CDR3 size: 18 residues. The V gene's germline CDR1 is LNHDA and CDR2 SQIVND (reference sequence). The V gene lost 1 base and the J gene lost 5 bases, with 23 bases spanning the gap. The CDR3 reads CASSIVLLGLGGAETQYF. CDR3 DNA sequence: TGTGCCAGTAGTATAGTCCTCCTTGGGTTGGGCGGGGCGGAGACCCAGTACTTC.

The V gene is TRBV13, the J gene TRBJ2-7, with D perhaps matching TRBD1 (5 bases). Trimming removed 5 bases at V and 3 bases at J, with 11 bases between. The CDR3 runs to 13 residues. Germline-derived CDR1 and CDR2 are PRHDT and FYEKMQ (reference sequence). In nucleotides, the CDR3 is TGTGCCAGCAGCCTCCAGGGTCTCTACGAGCAGTACTTC. Translating gives CASSLQGLYEQYF.

J is TRBJ1-2 and V is TRBV28; weak D call: TRBD1 (5 bases). Germline-derived CDR1 and CDR2 are MDHEN and SYDVKM. The CDR3 totals 20 residues. With 6 bases removed from V and 0 bases from J, the gap between germline ends came to 29 bases. The CDR3 sequence is CASRRMGPARPSLTNYGYTF. CDR3 coding DNA: TGTGCCAGCAGGCGTATGGGGCCCGCTCGACCCTCACTTACTAACTATGGCTACACCTTC.